Shown below are 12 T cell receptor beta chains from a single sample sequenced in a study of OX40 agonist ivuxolimab in advanced cancers. Sequencing used immunoSEQ multiplex PCR; TCRdb keeps in-frame clones, though not all of them. The data contain 75,000 to 100,000 clones, over 75% of them seen just once; the ten biggest clones take up around 1.8%. The sample here was CD4+ or CD8+ T cells sorted from blood, taken in a trial of the OX40 agonist ivuxolimab. All receptors come from an adult with an advanced solid tumor such as melanoma, head and neck, liver or kidney cancer.

The J gene is TRBJ1-1, the V gene TRBV6-6; D unclear. Between the trimmed V and J ends, which lost 0 bases and 3 bases, there was a span of 8 bases. In germline, CDR1 is MNHNY, CDR2 SVGAGI (reference sequence). CDR3 size: 14 residues. The CDR3 DNA reads TGTGCCAGCAGTTACTCCTTGTCCGACACTGAAGCTTTCTTT. The encoded protein is CASSYSLSDTEAFF.

The chain uses TRBV6-6 and TRBJ2-1, with 10 bases fitting TRBD1. This CDR3 has 16 amino acids. Trimming removed 8 bases from V and 6 bases from J; junction bases left unmatched: 13. Germline CDR1 MNHNY, CDR2 SVGAGI (reference sequence). CDR3 residues: CASVDRGQLTVNEQFF. The CDR3 nucleotides are TGTGCCAGCGTAGACAGGGGGCAGCTGACCGTCAATGAGCAGTTCTTC.

This chain uses TRBV6-1 with TRBJ2-2, with 7 nucleotides matching TRBD1. The CDR3 contains 15 residues. V lost 8 bases, J lost 6 bases, and 12 bases stayed unmatched. CDR1 is MNHNS, CDR2 SASEGT, per germline. CDR3 protein: CASCRDRVLSGELFF. CDR3 nucleotide sequence: TGTGCCAGCTGTCGAGACAGGGTTTTATCCGGGGAGCTGTTTTTT.

The V gene is TRBV7-3, the J gene TRBJ2-3; tentatively, D is TRBD2 (7 bases). The CDR3 has 19 residues. Germline CDR1 is SGHTA and CDR2 is FQGTGA. Between the trimmed V and J ends, which lost 2 bases and 1 base, there was a span of 22 bases. CDR3 protein: CASSLGSGALAEGTDTQYF. CDR3 in DNA: TGTGCCAGCAGCTTAGGTTCGGGGGCGCTAGCGGAAGGCACAGATACGCAGTATTTT.

To note about this clone: Sequence at one end of the junction differs from germline and may be a read error. The chain couples TRBV30 to TRBJ2-7, with 8 nucleotides matching TRBD1. CDR3 length equals 14 residues. Germline CDR1 and CDR2: GTSNPN and SVGIG (reference sequence). CDR3 in DNA: TGTACCTGGAGTAGGGGGACAGGAACCTACGAGCAGTACTTC. Amino acid sequence: CTWSRGTGTYEQYF.

J is TRBJ2-7 and V is TRBV6-5; possibly TRBD1 for D (6 bases). V lost 6 bases, J lost 3 bases, and 15 bases lay in between. The CDR3 contains 14 residues. Germline V gives CDR1 MNHEY, CDR2 SVGAGI. CDR3 loop: CASRTDSLIYEQYF. CDR3 coding DNA: TGTGCCAGCAGAACGGACAGTCTTATCTACGAGCAGTACTTC.

The V gene is TRBV27, the J gene TRBJ2-6; maybe TRBD1 (6 bases). Trimming removed 8 bases from V and 0 bases from J, with 14 bases in between. CDR1 and CDR2 from the germline V gene are MNHEY and SMNVEV (reference sequence). The CDR3 has 16 residues. The CDR3, as DNA: TGTGCCAGCGGACGGGACATAAACTCTGGGGCCAACGTCCTGACTTTC. Translating gives CASGRDINSGANVLTF.

The chain has TRBV7-9 and TRBJ2-2, with TRBD1 matching over 7 bases. Trimming took 7 bases from V and 2 from J; bases not matched to a gene: 10. CDR3 length: 16 residues. Germline CDR1 is SEHNR and CDR2 is FQNEAQ (reference sequence). Here the CDR3 reads CASTTIQGSNTGELFF. The CDR3 DNA is TGTGCCAGCACCACAATACAGGGGAGCAACACCGGGGAGCTGTTTTTT.

V gene TRBV7-2 combines with J gene TRBJ2-1; D gene uncertain. Trimming removed 3 bases at V and 8 bases at J, with 5 bases between. CDR3 length: 11 residues. Germline-derived CDR1 and CDR2 are SGHTA and FQGNSA. For the CDR3, the DNA is TGTGCCAGCAGCTTTAGCTATGAGCAGTTCTTC. It encodes CASSFSYEQFF.

The chain uses TRBV15 and TRBJ2-5; maybe TRBD2 (6 bases). CDR1 is LNHNV, CDR2 YYDKDF, per germline (reference sequence). Trimming took off 0 bases at V and 5 bases at J, with 10 bases between the two ends. The CDR3 has 14 residues. The CDR3 spells CATSRDAGLETQYF. CDR3 nucleotides: TGTGCCACCAGCAGAGATGCGGGGTTGGAGACCCAGTACTTC.

This chain connects TRBV5-4 to TRBJ1-1, with D hard to call. Trimming took off 0 bases at V and 5 bases at J, with 14 bases between the two ends. This CDR3 comprises 15 residues. In germline, CDR1 is SGHNT, CDR2 YYREEE (reference sequence). Written as DNA, the CDR3 is TGTGCCAGCAGCTTGGAGGCCGGGAGTCGGACTGAAGCTTTCTTT. Protein product: CASSLEAGSRTEAFF.

This chain connects TRBV15 to TRBJ2-7, with 10 bases matching TRBD2. The CDR3 consists of 16 residues. The trim removed 1 base at V and 5 bases at J, leaving 8 bases unmatched. The germline CDR1 and CDR2 sequences are LNHNV and YYDKDF (reference sequence). The CDR3 region has the DNA TGTGCCACCAGCAGAGCTCTAGCGGGAGCCCGCCACGAGCAGTACTTC. This codes for CATSRALAGARHEQYF.